This TCR beta chain was sequenced for a study of T cell responses to AZD1222 COVID-19 vaccine. Broader study findings: Possibly, clonal diversity was underestimated; donors were largely white British and included more females.

A note on this clone: The antigen remains undetermined.

Second-dose intervals of approximately 4 or approximately 12 weeks were pooled. Sequencing used immunoSEQ multiplex PCR; TCRdb keeps in-frame clones, though not all of them. This sample has just under 80,000 clones; 92% occur once, and the top ten carry around 4.5%. This CDR3 spans 14 amino acids. Germline lookup yields CDR1 GTSNPN and CDR2 SVGIG (reference sequence). V lost 3 bases to trimming and J lost 2 bases, with 12 bases between them. The sequences come from peripheral blood, collected 28 days after the second AZD1222 dose. The clonotype originates from an adult who received the AZD1222 COVID-19 vaccine. This sequence joins TRBV30 and TRBJ2-3; maybe TRBD1 (6 bases). The chain's CDR3 is CAWSKQGITDTQYF. For the CDR3, the DNA is TGTGCCTGGAGCAAACAGGGTATCACAGATACGCAGTATTTT.